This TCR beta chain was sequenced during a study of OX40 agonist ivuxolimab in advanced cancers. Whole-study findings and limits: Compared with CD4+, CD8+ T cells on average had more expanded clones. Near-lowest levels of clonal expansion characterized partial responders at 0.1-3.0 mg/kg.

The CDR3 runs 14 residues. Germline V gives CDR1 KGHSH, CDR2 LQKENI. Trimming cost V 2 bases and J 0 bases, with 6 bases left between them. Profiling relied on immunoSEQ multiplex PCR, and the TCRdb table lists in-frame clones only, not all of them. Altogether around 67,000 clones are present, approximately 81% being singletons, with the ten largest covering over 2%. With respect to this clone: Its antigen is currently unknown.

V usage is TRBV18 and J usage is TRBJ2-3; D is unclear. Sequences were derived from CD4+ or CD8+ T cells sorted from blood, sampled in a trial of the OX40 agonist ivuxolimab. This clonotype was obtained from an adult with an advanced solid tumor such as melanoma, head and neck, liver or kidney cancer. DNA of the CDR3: TGTGCCAGCTCACCATCGACTAGCACAGATACGCAGTATTTT. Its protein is CASSPSTSTDTQYF.